The clone carrying this TCR beta chain has only a few counts. This record comes from a study of identical twins. TCRdb reprocessed the 5' RACE reads via MiXCR and lists one record per CDR3 protein. The profile covers roughly 1,500,000 distinct CDR3 sequences, with about 32% appearing a single time and over 0.25% taken by the ten largest. The trim removed 1 base at V and 2 bases at J, leaving 5 bases unmatched. Germline loops: CDR1 DFQATT, CDR2 SNEGSKA (reference sequence). This CDR3 has 15 residues. The sample was cord blood. This receptor was identified in a newborn girl in good health. The chain employs TRBV20-1 and TRBJ2-1; 7 bases align to TRBD2. CDR3 protein: CSARGPGLAYNEQFF. The CDR3 DNA is TGCAGTGCTAGAGGACCCGGACTAGCCTACAATGAGCAGTTCTTC.